Listed below are T cell receptor beta chains from one sample, sequenced in a study of T-cell memory formation after mild COVID-19. TCRdb re-called the 5' RACE reads with MiXCR, one entry per CDR3 protein. The table has approximately 580,000 distinct CDR3 sequences, roughly 21% seen once. The sequenced sample consisted of PBMCs or a T cell subset sorted from them (not recorded which). Every receptor here comes from an adult woman who had mild COVID-19 (a few samples of this study predate the infection). Cell type and time point are not known. The CDR3 runs from the conserved cysteine through the conserved F or W. Each record gives: CDR3 protein, CDR3 DNA, J gene, CDR3 length, V gene, D gene, clone size. The D gene is left open where the match is weak. Clone size, where shown, is once, few, many, or a class for clones that have expanded.

CASSSLPGHRIAKNIQYF | TGCGCCAGCAGCTCCCTCCCAGGGCATCGGATAGCCAAAAACATTCAGTACTTC | TRBJ2-4 | 18 | TRBV5-1 | NA | NA
CASSRDRDSSQHF | TGTGCCAGCAGCCGGGACAGGGACAGTTCCCAGCATTTT | TRBJ1-5 | 13 | TRBV27 | TRBD1 | NA
CASSDQGFGRLVEQYF | TGTGCCAGCAGTGACCAGGGGTTTGGTAGATTGGTCGAGCAGTACTTC | TRBJ2-7 | 16 | TRBV25-1 | NA | few
CSARDGRREQYF | TGCAGTGCTAGAGACGGTAGGAGAGAGCAGTACTTC | TRBJ2-7 | 12 | TRBV20-1 | NA | NA
CASSVRTDVGSPLHF | TGTGCCAGCAGCGTAAGGACGGACGTCGGTTCACCCCTCCACTTT | TRBJ1-6 | 15 | TRBV7-2 | NA | few
CSVGMRDEQFF | TGCAGCGTTGGGATGAGGGATGAGCAGTTCTTC | TRBJ2-1 | 11 | TRBV29-1 | NA | NA
CASSLWSGEQFF | TGTGCCAGCAGCCTCTGGTCGGGTGAGCAGTTCTTC | TRBJ2-1 | 12 | TRBV7-9 | NA | few
CASSQGQLSTDTQYF | TGCGCCAGCAGCCAGGGACAGCTTAGCACAGATACGCAGTATTTT | TRBJ2-3 | 15 | TRBV5-1 | TRBD1 | NA
CSARKRTPTTYEQYF | TGCAGTGCTAGGAAACGGACCCCTACCACCTACGAGCAGTACTTC | TRBJ2-7 | 15 | TRBV20-1 | NA | NA
CASSLQGNQPQHF | TGTGCCAGCAGCTTACAGGGGAATCAGCCCCAGCATTTT | TRBJ1-5 | 13 | TRBV12-3/TRBV12-4 | TRBD1 | many
CAWRAGGGTEAFF | TGTGCCTGGAGGGCTGGGGGCGGCACTGAAGCTTTCTTT | TRBJ1-1 | 13 | TRBV30 | NA | NA
CASSQDLSRQGGLGGYTF | TGCGCCAGCAGCCAAGATCTATCTCGGCAGGGGGGCTTGGGTGGCTACACCTTC | TRBJ1-2 | 18 | TRBV4-1 | TRBD1 | few
CASSYQGGGETQYF | TGCGCCAGCAGCTACCAGGGGGGCGGAGAGACCCAGTACTTC | TRBJ2-5 | 14 | TRBV5-1 | NA | NA
CASSPSPPADEGAGIQYF | TGTGCCAGCAGCCCAAGCCCCCCTGCAGACGAGGGGGCGGGCATTCAGTACTTC | TRBJ2-4 | 18 | TRBV7-4 | TRBD1 | NA
CASSQDDTSNYGYTF | TGTGCCAGCAGCCAAGACGACACAAGTAACTATGGCTACACCTTC | TRBJ1-2 | 15 | TRBV4-2 | NA | NA
CASSSGRVMNTEAFF | TGCGCCAGCAGCTCCGGGCGGGTTATGAACACTGAAGCTTTCTTT | TRBJ1-1 | 15 | TRBV5-1 | NA | NA
CASSYPNGLAGGLAEQYF | TGTGCCAGCAGTTACCCGAATGGACTAGCGGGGGGCCTCGCCGAGCAGTACTTC | TRBJ2-7 | 18 | TRBV6-6 | TRBD2 | NA
CATSDPIGPQHF | TGTGCCACCAGTGATCCAATAGGGCCCCAGCATTTT | TRBJ1-5 | 12 | TRBV24-1 | NA | NA
CASSPQGTSGRSLNEQFF | TGTGCCAGCAGCCCCCAGGGGACTAGCGGGAGATCTTTGAATGAGCAGTTCTTC | TRBJ2-1 | 18 | TRBV7-9 | TRBD2 | few
CASSLFWGDLGIDNEQFF | TGTGCCAGCAGTTTATTTTGGGGAGACCTAGGGATCGACAATGAGCAGTTCTTC | TRBJ2-1 | 18 | TRBV27 | NA | few
CASSSGTGITYEQYF | TGCGCCAGCAGCTCCGGGACAGGGATAACCTACGAGCAGTACTTC | TRBJ2-7 | 15 | TRBV5-1 | TRBD1 | many
CATSRDSPWGGGDTGELFF | TGTGCCACCAGCAGAGATTCCCCCTGGGGAGGGGGGGACACCGGGGAGCTGTTTTTT | TRBJ2-2 | 19 | TRBV15 | NA | few
CASSQDGTAGRPLHF | TGTGCCAGCAGCCAAGATGGGACCGCGGGAAGGCCCCTCCACTTT | TRBJ1-6 | 15 | TRBV14 | NA | few
CASSQVGRSSGNTIYF | TGTGCCAGCAGCCAGGTGGGACGGAGCTCTGGAAACACCATATATTTT | TRBJ1-3 | 16 | TRBV3-1 | NA | few
CATSRDSFRAQQPQHF | TGTGCCACCAGCAGAGATTCATTTCGGGCCCAGCAGCCCCAGCATTTT | TRBJ1-5 | 16 | TRBV15 | NA | NA
CASSARGSSGANVLTF | TGTGCCAGCAGCGCACGAGGGAGCTCTGGGGCCAACGTCCTGACTTTC | TRBJ2-6 | 16 | TRBV7-8 | NA | NA
CATSLGGPSNQPQHF | TGTGCCACCAGTCTCGGCGGACCGAGCAATCAGCCCCAGCATTTT | TRBJ1-5 | 15 | TRBV24-1 | NA | NA
CASRTGTGSSETQYF | TGCGCCAGCAGGACCGGGACAGGGTCTTCGGAGACCCAGTACTTC | TRBJ2-5 | 15 | TRBV5-1 | TRBD1 | NA
CASSQDRDSYEQYF | TGTGCCAGCAGCCAAGACAGGGACTCCTACGAGCAGTACTTC | TRBJ2-7 | 14 | TRBV4-1 | TRBD1 | many
CASSLAVGNYGYTF | TGTGCCAGCAGCTTGGCCGTGGGGAACTATGGCTACACCTTC | TRBJ1-2 | 14 | TRBV5-6 | NA | NA
CASSADRVTFQPQHF | TGTGCCAGCAGCGCGGACAGGGTAACATTTCAGCCCCAGCATTTT | TRBJ1-5 | 15 | TRBV7-2 | TRBD1 | few
CSVAGGAADTQYF | TGCAGCGTTGCAGGGGGGGCCGCAGATACGCAGTATTTT | TRBJ2-3 | 13 | TRBV29-1 | NA | NA
CASSWGAGTNTGELFF | TGTGCCAGCAGTTGGGGGGCCGGGACAAACACCGGGGAGCTGTTTTTT | TRBJ2-2 | 16 | TRBV12-3/TRBV12-4 | NA | many
CASSYSMAGGGETQYF | TGTGCCAGCAGTTACTCGATGGCCGGTGGGGGGGAGACCCAGTACTTC | TRBJ2-5 | 16 | TRBV6-5 | NA | NA
CSAVRGAYEQYF | TGCAGTGCCGTTAGGGGCGCCTACGAGCAGTACTTC | TRBJ2-7 | 12 | TRBV20-1 | NA | few
CASGFGVADTQYF | TGTGCTAGTGGTTTTGGAGTCGCAGATACGCAGTATTTT | TRBJ2-3 | 13 | TRBV12-5 | NA | NA
CATSRSPRGTVGREQYF | TGTGCCACCAGCAGATCACCTCGAGGGACAGTGGGACGGGAGCAGTACTTC | TRBJ2-7 | 17 | TRBV15 | TRBD1 | NA
CATSVGQGQETQYF | TGTGCCACCAGTGTCGGACAGGGACAAGAGACCCAGTACTTC | TRBJ2-5 | 14 | TRBV24-1 | TRBD1 | NA
CSATSGTSVMNTEAFF | TGCAGTGCAACATCCGGGACATCAGTCATGAACACTGAAGCTTTCTTT | TRBJ1-1 | 16 | TRBV20-1 | NA | NA
CASSPPVPGEQFF | TGTGCCAGCTCACCACCGGTCCCGGGTGAGCAGTTCTTC | TRBJ2-1 | 13 | TRBV18 | NA | NA
CASGPRDRVGSPLHF | TGTGCCAGCGGCCCTCGGGACAGGGTGGGTTCACCCCTCCACTTT | TRBJ1-6 | 15 | TRBV27 | TRBD1 | NA
CASSVGLAISYEQYF | TGTGCCAGCAGCGTCGGACTAGCGATTTCCTACGAGCAGTACTTC | TRBJ2-7 | 15 | TRBV5-5 | TRBD2 | few
CASSVEGGTEAFF | TGTGCCAGCAGCGTAGAAGGGGGCACTGAAGCTTTCTTT | TRBJ1-1 | 13 | TRBV9 | NA | NA
CASRAGTASNEQFF | TGTGCCAGCAGGGCCGGGACAGCCTCTAATGAGCAGTTCTTC | TRBJ2-1 | 14 | TRBV7-9 | TRBD1 | few
CASSLTGPRGNTGELFF | TGTGCCAGCAGTTTAACCGGCCCCCGCGGCAACACCGGGGAGCTGTTTTTT | TRBJ2-2 | 17 | TRBV12-3/TRBV12-4 | NA | NA
CASSPTRGLGTEAFF | TGTGCCAGCAGCCCAACTAGGGGGTTGGGCACTGAAGCTTTCTTT | TRBJ1-1 | 15 | TRBV7-3 | NA | NA
CSVGGHYEQYF | TGCAGCGTTGGGGGCCACTACGAGCAGTACTTC | TRBJ2-7 | 11 | TRBV29-1 | NA | NA
CSARSPLAGELFF | TGCAGTGCTAGATCTCCCCTGGCCGGGGAGCTGTTTTTT | TRBJ2-2 | 13 | TRBV20-1 | NA | NA
CASKELQGAFNQPQHF | TGTGCCAGTAAAGAACTACAGGGAGCTTTCAATCAGCCCCAGCATTTT | TRBJ1-5 | 16 | TRBV19 | NA | NA
CASRGLAQHNEQFF | TGCGCCAGCCGGGGACTAGCCCAACACAATGAGCAGTTCTTC | TRBJ2-1 | 14 | TRBV5-1 | TRBD2 | many
CASSLMGAENIQYF | TGTGCCAGCAGCTTAATGGGGGCTGAAAACATTCAGTACTTC | TRBJ2-4 | 14 | TRBV11-3 | NA | many
CASSVGRNSYEQYF | TGTGCCAGCAGCGTAGGCCGGAACTCCTACGAGCAGTACTTC | TRBJ2-7 | 14 | TRBV9 | NA | many